Shown below are 13 T cell receptor beta chains from a single sample sequenced in a study of relationships among human T cell subsets. The T cell receptor alpha and beta CDR3 regions were amplified from mRNA by semiquantitative ARM-PCR. ARM-PCR used tagged nested gene-specific primers, then communal superprimers for exponential amplification. From the multiplex PCR reads, TCRdb called clonotypes with MiXCR, one entry per CDR3 protein. Among under 4,000 distinct CDR3 sequences listed, just over 50% were seen once. After CD4+CD56+ natural killer T cells were removed, anti-CD294 beads selected CD4+CD25-CD294+ Th2 cells. Input material: CD4+ Th2 cells sorted from blood. The receptors come from a man aged 40-49 years in good health.

This clonotype was counted a few times. The chain couples TRBV4-1 to TRBJ2-1; TRBD1 is a possible D gene (6 bases). The germline gives CDR1 MGHRA, CDR2 YSYEKL. The CDR3 has 16 amino acids. Trimming took 3 bases from V and 9 from J, leaving 21 bases between them. The CDR3 spells CASSHANLGAGGEQFF. The DNA of the CDR3 is TGCGCCAGCAGCCATGCTAATTTGGGGGCCGGAGGTGAGCAGTTCTTC.

V is TRBV29-1 and J is TRBJ2-5; weak D call: TRBD2 (6 bases). This CDR3 has 13 amino acids. Trimming stripped 4 bases from V and 5 bases from J, with 14 bases between. Germline CDR1 SQVTM, CDR2 ANQGSEA. CDR3 sequence: CSVVGDFTETQYF. The CDR3 nucleotides are TGCAGCGTTGTAGGGGACTTCACGGAGACCCAGTACTTC.

The J gene is TRBJ2-1, the V gene TRBV20-1; D not resolved. The CDR3 is 12 amino acids. The germline V and J ends were trimmed by 3 bases and 8 bases, with 11 bases remaining between them. Germline values: CDR1 DFQATT, CDR2 SNEGSKA (reference sequence). CDR3 protein: CSASGTVDEQFF. The CDR3 DNA is TGCAGTGCTAGTGGCACAGTCGATGAGCAGTTCTTC.

This chain joins TRBV6-2 or TRBV6-3 and TRBJ2-7; TRBD2 matches at 9 bases. The CDR3 length is 14 residues. V dropped 6 bases and J dropped 5; count of bases not matched to a gene: 8. Germline V gene data show CDR1 as MNHEY and CDR2 as SVGEGT. The CDR3 here is CASRRTSVWDEQYF. The CDR3 DNA reads TGTGCCAGCAGACGGACTAGCGTTTGGGACGAGCAGTACTTC.

V is TRBV6-6 and J is TRBJ1-2, with unresolved D. Trimming removed 0 bases from V and 8 bases from J, with 7 bases in between. CDR1 and CDR2 (germline): MNHNY, SVGAGI (reference sequence). The CDR3 extends over 12 amino acids. This chain's CDR3 is CASSYSAGGYTF. The CDR3 DNA reads TGTGCCAGCAGTTACTCGGCGGGGGGCTACACCTTC.

The chain links TRBV25-1 to TRBJ1-2; the D is unclear. The germline V gene encodes CDR1 MGHDK and CDR2 SYGVNS. The CDR3 sequence is 14 residues long. Trimming shortened V by 2 bases and J by 3 bases, and 10 bases separated the two germline ends. The CDR3 DNA follows: TGTGCCAGCAGTGAACCGGAACGCCACTATGGCTACACCTTC. This sequence encodes CASSEPERHYGYTF.

The chain employs TRBV28 and TRBJ2-4; TRBD1 agrees at 7 bases. The CDR3 contains 13 residues. Germline-derived CDR1 and CDR2 are MDHEN and SYDVKM. The V and J ends lost 6 bases and 7 bases, in that order; junction bases with no gene match: 6. The CDR3 loop reads CASSHADRNIQYF. DNA for the CDR3: TGTGCCAGCAGCCACGCGGACAGGAACATTCAGTACTTC.

J is TRBJ1-1 and V is TRBV5-1; D not certain. Germline loops: CDR1 SGHRS, CDR2 YFSETQ. This CDR3 has 14 amino acids. Trimming cost V 0 bases and J 4 bases, with 10 bases left between them. The CDR3 nucleotides read TGCGCCAGCAGCTTGGAGGGCGACGGCACTGAAGCTTTCTTT. It yields the protein CASSLEGDGTEAFF.

The genes are TRBV27 and TRBJ1-2; D not resolved. The germline V gene has CDR1 MNHEY and CDR2 SMNVEV (reference sequence). There are 14 residues in the CDR3. V was pared by 7 bases and J by 8 bases, with 20 bases between. This chain's CDR3 is CASMPHSGGYGYTF. The DNA of the CDR3 is TGTGCCAGCATGCCTCACAGTGGTGGGTACGGCTACACCTTC.

The rearrangement links TRBV5-5 to TRBJ1-5; unclear D gene. This CDR3 is 15 amino acids long. The germline V gene encodes CDR1 SGHKS and CDR2 YYEKEE (reference sequence). The V gene lost 2 bases and the J gene lost 4 bases, with 13 bases spanning the gap. This CDR3 reads CASSLIDGGNQPQHF. The CDR3 region has the DNA TGTGCCAGCAGCTTAATCGACGGCGGGAATCAGCCCCAGCATTTT.

The rearrangement joins TRBV25-1 to TRBJ2-6; D is possibly TRBD1 or TRBD2 (6 bases each). The CDR3 totals 18 residues. The germline V gene has CDR1 MGHDK and CDR2 SYGVNS. Between the trimmed V and J ends, which lost 8 bases and 0 bases, there was a span of 20 bases. The CDR3 DNA is TGTGCCAGCGCGGAGCCCCCGGGGGCCGCCTCTGGGGCCAACGTCCTGACTTTC. Residues: CASAEPPGAASGANVLTF.

This chain links TRBV2 with TRBJ1-5, with D maybe TRBD1 (5 bases). CDR3 size: 15 residues. Between the trimmed V and J ends, which lost 11 bases and 0 bases, there was a span of 17 bases. The V gene's germline CDR1 is SNHLY and CDR2 FYNNEI. Here the CDR3 DNA reads TGTGCCTCGCGGCCACAGGCAAATAGCAATCAGCCCCAGCATTTT. Protein product: CASRPQANSNQPQHF.

The J gene is TRBJ1-2, the V gene TRBV28; D gene uncertain. Trimming cost V 5 bases and J 7 bases, with 14 bases left between them. This CDR3 spans 13 amino acids. Germline V gene data show CDR1 as MDHEN and CDR2 as SYDVKM. The CDR3 reads CASSLNTDLGYTF. In DNA form, the CDR3 reads TGTGCCAGCAGTCTAAACACCGATCTTGGCTACACCTTC.